The 6 T cell receptor beta chains presented below share a single source sample, sequenced in a study of blood T cell repertoires in COVID-19. The table came from immunoSEQ multiplex PCR; TCRdb's copy has only in-frame clones and leaves some out. The sample has fewer than 350,000 clones; about nine tenths are singletons. Sequenced sample: PBMCs or T cells enriched from blood (not recorded which). The source is a woman aged 40 to 49 who had recovered from COVID-19.

The chain employs TRBV2 and TRBJ2-1; 12 bases agree with TRBD2. V shed 5 bases, J shed 7 bases, and the junction held 6 bases outside the gene matches. The germline V gene encodes CDR1 SNHLY and CDR2 FYNNEI. CDR3 size: 15 residues. CDR3 in amino acids: CASSLLAGGPNEQFF. In nucleotides, the CDR3 is TGTGCCAGCAGTCTTCTAGCGGGAGGGCCGAATGAGCAGTTCTTC.

In its sample, this clone was seen a few times. This sequence joins TRBV10-3 and TRBJ2-2; 7 bases align to TRBD2. Losses at the gene ends were 3 bases for V and 4 bases for J; bases not matched to a gene: 17. The CDR3 contains 19 residues. Per germline, CDR1 ENHRY and CDR2 SYGVKD. As DNA, the CDR3 is TGTGCCATCAGTGAACTCGCGGGACTACCCATCGGGGGCACCGGGGAGCTGTTTTTT. This encodes CAISELAGLPIGGTGELFF.

This clone has a single count. The chain carries TRBV19 and TRBJ1-6; D unclear. Germline CDR1 LNHDA, CDR2 SQIVND (reference sequence). Trimming took 0 bases from V and 7 from J, leaving 10 bases between them. The CDR3 runs to 15 residues. The CDR3 DNA sequence: TGTGCCAGTAGTATAGAGGCGTTCGGGAATTCACCCCTCCACTTT. Protein sequence: CASSIEAFGNSPLHF. Based on the CDR3 plus reference TRBV19 and TRBJ1-6, the full variable domain is DGGITQSPKYLFRKEGQNVTLSCEQNLNHDAMYWYRQDPGQGLRLIYYSQIVNDFQKGDIAEGYSVSREKKESFPLTVTSAQKNPTAFYLCASSIEAFGNSPLHFGNGTRLTVT.

The V call is TRBV10-2, the J call TRBJ2-3, with D perhaps TRBD2 (5 bases). The V gene lost 7 bases and the J gene lost 2 bases, with 13 bases spanning the gap. The CDR3 is 14 residues long. Germline assignment: CDR1 WSHSY and CDR2 SAAADI. CDR3 in amino acids: CASTPAALTDTQYF. The CDR3 DNA reads as TGCGCCAGCACCCCAGCGGCCCTCACAGATACGCAGTATTTT.

The chain combines TRBV5-1 with TRBJ1-1; TRBD1 is a possible D gene (6 bases). Trimming stripped 0 bases from V and 2 bases from J, with 14 bases between. CDR1 and CDR2 (germline): SGHRS, YFSETQ. There are 16 residues in the CDR3. This CDR3 reads CASSLESGVGNTEAFF. CDR3 nucleotide sequence: TGCGCCAGCAGCTTGGAGTCAGGGGTCGGTAACACTGAAGCTTTCTTT.

Remarks on this clone: Other nucleotide sequences in the sample specify the same CDR3. The chain recombines TRBV30 with TRBJ1-5, with D maybe TRBD1 (6 bases). CDR3 length: 13 residues. Germline CDR1 is GTSNPN and CDR2 is SVGIG (reference sequence). V was shortened by 1 base and J by 4 bases, with 8 bases between the two germline ends. CDR3 protein: CAWSADSNQPQHF. As DNA, the CDR3 is TGTGCCTGGAGTGCGGACAGTAATCAGCCCCAGCATTTT.